Listed below are T cell receptor beta chains from one sample, sequenced in a study of control samples from healthy donors and cancer patients. The assay was immunoSEQ multiplex PCR, and TCRdb's table has in-frame clones only and misses some. Here the sample spans 120,000 or so clones, roughly nine tenths being singletons. Sequenced input: blood. The source is a man between 45 and 60 years old in good health. Both conserved end residues are part of each CDR3. The order of the fields is V gene, clone size, D gene, J gene, CDR3 protein, CDR3 DNA. D genes are given only for firm matches. Clone size is shown for a subset of rows, as once, few, many or a class of expanded clone.

V gene: TRBV30; clone size: .; D gene: TRBD1; J gene: TRBJ1-6; CDR3 protein: CAWSADRVYNSPLHF; CDR3 DNA: TGTGCCTGGAGTGCCGACAGGGTCTATAATTCACCCCTCCACTTT
V gene: TRBV28; clone size: .; D gene: .; J gene: TRBJ1-2; CDR3 protein: CASSLPQGGFRYGYTF; CDR3 DNA: TGTGCCAGCAGTTTACCACAGGGTGGTTTCCGCTATGGCTACACCTTC
V gene: TRBV27; clone size: .; D gene: .; J gene: TRBJ2-7; CDR3 protein: CASSLRAGPYEQYF; CDR3 DNA: TGTGCCAGCAGTTTACGTGCAGGGCCCTACGAGCAGTACTTC
V gene: TRBV19; clone size: .; D gene: .; J gene: TRBJ2-6; CDR3 protein: CASADTYSGANVLTF; CDR3 DNA: TGTGCCAGTGCGGACACCTACTCTGGGGCCAACGTCCTGACTTTC
V gene: TRBV5-1; clone size: .; D gene: .; J gene: TRBJ1-1; CDR3 protein: CASSLVASPGNTEAFF; CDR3 DNA: TGCGCCAGCAGCTTGGTTGCATCACCCGGGAACACTGAAGCTTTCTTT
V gene: TRBV30; clone size: .; D gene: .; J gene: TRBJ1-2; CDR3 protein: CAWSESGYGYTF; CDR3 DNA: TGTGCCTGGAGTGAGAGTGGCTATGGCTACACCTTC
V gene: TRBV6-5; clone size: few; D gene: .; J gene: TRBJ1-5; CDR3 protein: CASRGGGQPQHF; CDR3 DNA: TGTGCCAGCAGGGGGGGTGGGCAGCCCCAGCATTTT
V gene: TRBV3-1/TRBV3-2; clone size: .; D gene: TRBD2; J gene: TRBJ2-3; CDR3 protein: CASSQVERGGLSKYF; CDR3 DNA: TGTGCCAGCAGCCAAGTAGAACGGGGGGGACTTTCTAAGTATTTT
V gene: TRBV29-1; clone size: .; D gene: .; J gene: TRBJ2-7; CDR3 protein: CSVGGRAVDEQYF; CDR3 DNA: TGCAGCGTTGGAGGCAGGGCAGTCGACGAGCAGTACTTC
V gene: TRBV5-4; clone size: .; D gene: .; J gene: TRBJ2-3; CDR3 protein: CASSRQHTDTQYF; CDR3 DNA: TGTGCCAGCAGCCGACAACACACAGATACGCAGTATTTT
V gene: TRBV12-3/TRBV12-4; clone size: .; D gene: .; J gene: TRBJ1-2; CDR3 protein: CATRSNYGYTF; CDR3 DNA: TGTGCTACCCGGTCCAACTATGGCTACACCTTC
V gene: TRBV3-1/TRBV3-2; clone size: few; D gene: .; J gene: TRBJ2-3; CDR3 protein: CASSQGWTNTDTQYF; CDR3 DNA: TGTGCCAGCAGCCAAGGATGGACAAACACAGATACGCAGTATTTT
V gene: TRBV30; clone size: .; D gene: .; J gene: TRBJ1-3; CDR3 protein: CAWNIQFSGNTIYF; CDR3 DNA: TGTGCCTGGAACATACAATTCTCTGGAAACACCATATATTTT
V gene: TRBV5-8; clone size: .; D gene: TRBD1; J gene: TRBJ1-3; CDR3 protein: CASSSDRVPGNTIYF; CDR3 DNA: TGTGCCAGCAGCTCGGACAGGGTACCTGGAAACACCATATATTTT
V gene: TRBV5-4; clone size: .; D gene: .; J gene: TRBJ1-2; CDR3 protein: CASSLPGGAYGYTF; CDR3 DNA: TGTGCCAGCAGCTTGCCTGGGGGCGCTTATGGCTACACCTTC
V gene: TRBV4-1; clone size: .; D gene: TRBD2; J gene: TRBJ2-3; CDR3 protein: CASSQVAGSTDTQYF; CDR3 DNA: TGCGCCAGCAGCCAAGTAGCGGGGAGCACAGATACGCAGTATTTT
V gene: TRBV6-6; clone size: .; D gene: .; J gene: TRBJ1-2; CDR3 protein: CASSKPTQNINYGYTF; CDR3 DNA: TGTGCCAGCAGTAAGCCGACTCAGAACATTAACTATGGCTACACCTTC
V gene: TRBV2; clone size: .; D gene: .; J gene: TRBJ2-2; CDR3 protein: CASNGARTGELFF; CDR3 DNA: TGTGCCAGCAACGGGGCGAGGACCGGGGAGCTGTTTTTT
V gene: TRBV12-3/TRBV12-4; clone size: .; D gene: .; J gene: TRBJ1-6; CDR3 protein: CASRPPNSPLHF; CDR3 DNA: TGTGCCAGCAGGCCCCCTAATTCACCCCTCCACTTT
V gene: TRBV14; clone size: .; D gene: .; J gene: TRBJ1-6; CDR3 protein: CASSLVGAGFSPLHF; CDR3 DNA: TGTGCCAGCAGCCTAGTTGGGGCGGGTTTCTCACCCCTCCACTTT
V gene: TRBV5-1; clone size: .; D gene: TRBD1; J gene: TRBJ1-4; CDR3 protein: CATMVGTGGTANEKLFF; CDR3 DNA: TGCGCCACCATGGTCGGGACAGGGGGAACGGCTAATGAAAAACTGTTTTTT
V gene: TRBV10-2; clone size: few; D gene: .; J gene: TRBJ1-4; CDR3 protein: CASSDRGAQEKLFF; CDR3 DNA: TGCGCCAGCAGTGATCGGGGGGCGCAGGAAAAACTGTTTTTT
V gene: TRBV27; clone size: .; D gene: .; J gene: TRBJ1-2; CDR3 protein: CASRRTAANYGYTF; CDR3 DNA: TGTGCCAGCAGGCGGACGGCTGCTAACTATGGCTACACCTTC
V gene: TRBV5-1; clone size: .; D gene: TRBD2; J gene: TRBJ2-7; CDR3 protein: CASSSASGTYEQYF; CDR3 DNA: TGCGCCAGCAGCTCCGCTAGCGGAACCTACGAGCAGTACTTC
V gene: TRBV2; clone size: .; D gene: .; J gene: TRBJ2-5; CDR3 protein: CASSGVDKLGQETQYF; CDR3 DNA: TGTGCCAGCAGTGGAGTGGACAAGTTGGGGCAAGAGACCCAGTACTTC
V gene: TRBV5-1; clone size: .; D gene: .; J gene: TRBJ1-1; CDR3 protein: CASSLEGGGMNTEAFF; CDR3 DNA: TGCGCCAGCAGCTTGGAAGGCGGGGGAATGAACACTGAAGCTTTCTTT
V gene: TRBV30; clone size: .; D gene: .; J gene: TRBJ1-2; CDR3 protein: CAWSGQWVGYTF; CDR3 DNA: TGTGCCTGGAGTGGGCAATGGGTTGGCTACACCTTC
V gene: TRBV15; clone size: .; D gene: TRBD1; J gene: TRBJ2-7; CDR3 protein: CATSRPGQGAREQYF; CDR3 DNA: TGTGCCACCAGCAGACCGGGACAGGGGGCGCGCGAGCAGTACTTC